This T cell receptor (beta chain) is from a study of response to subunit inactivated influenza vaccine. A single record per CDR3 protein comes from TCRdb applying MiXCR to the RT-PCR reads. The repertoire has 250,000 to 350,000 distinct CDR3 sequences, about 20% of them found once; the top ten carry about a tenth. Broader study findings: The authors offered the suggestion that each seasonal influenza vaccination recruits few new T cells.

V gave up 5 bases and J gave up 2 bases, with 6 bases separating them. Germline CDR1 SEHNR, CDR2 FQNEAQ (reference sequence). The CDR3 consists of 13 residues. About this clonotype: The antigen is undetermined.

The sequenced sample was PBMCs from blood, obtained 21 months after vaccination. This receptor was taken from a man between 45 and 75 years old who received an inactivated influenza vaccine. The rearrangement links TRBV7-9 to TRBJ2-2, with D unclear. The CDR3 coding sequence is TGTGCCAGCAGCCAACGAAACACCGGGGAGCTGTTTTTT. It is translated as CASSQRNTGELFF.